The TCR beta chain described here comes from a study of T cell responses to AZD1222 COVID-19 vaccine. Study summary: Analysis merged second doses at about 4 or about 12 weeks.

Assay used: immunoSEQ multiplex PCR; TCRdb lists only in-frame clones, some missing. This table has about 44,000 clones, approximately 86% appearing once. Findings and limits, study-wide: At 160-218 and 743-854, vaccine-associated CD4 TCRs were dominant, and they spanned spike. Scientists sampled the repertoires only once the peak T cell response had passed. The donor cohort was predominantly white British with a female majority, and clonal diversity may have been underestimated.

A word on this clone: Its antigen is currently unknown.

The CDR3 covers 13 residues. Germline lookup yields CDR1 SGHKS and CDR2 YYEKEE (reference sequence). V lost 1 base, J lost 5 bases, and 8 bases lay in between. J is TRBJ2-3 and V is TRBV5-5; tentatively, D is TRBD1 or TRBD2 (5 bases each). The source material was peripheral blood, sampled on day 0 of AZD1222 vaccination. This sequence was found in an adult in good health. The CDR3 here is CASSLSGLDTQYF. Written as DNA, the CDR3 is TGTGCCAGCAGCTTGTCGGGGCTAGATACGCAGTATTTT.